The 26 T cell receptor beta chains reported below all come from one sample, sequenced in a study of blood T cell repertoires in COVID-19. Data came from immunoSEQ multiplex PCR; TCRdb stores just in-frame clones and leaves some out. The sample consists of under 200,000 clones, roughly 88% of them appearing once. The sample was peripheral blood. The receptor source for this set is a woman aged 60-75 years with acute or convalescent COVID-19.

V gene TRBV27 combines with J gene TRBJ1-6; D possibly corresponds to TRBD1 (5 bases). V shed 5 bases and J shed 7 bases, with 18 bases lying between them. This CDR3 has 16 amino acids. Germline CDR1 reads MNHEY; CDR2 reads SMNVEV (reference sequence). The CDR3 nucleotides are TGTGCCAGCAGTCCCCTTGCTGGGGCCTCCAATTCACCCCTCCACTTT. This gives the protein CASSPLAGASNSPLHF.

The rearrangement uses TRBV18 and TRBJ2-3; 10 positions match TRBD2. Germline CDR1 reads KGHSH; CDR2 reads LQKENI. Germline trimming cut 4 bases from V and 2 bases from J; bases unmatched to any gene: 12. The length of the CDR3 is 18 residues. CDR3 nucleotide sequence: TGTGCCAGCTCACGGGGGTCTAGCGGGGGATCGACCACAGATACGCAGTATTTT. Translated, it gives CASSRGSSGGSTTDTQYF.

This clone was seen only once. For the CDR3, the DNA is TGCGCCAGCAGCATGACAGGGGTTGACACTGAAGCTTTCTTT. It is translated as CASSMTGVDTEAFF. V and J are TRBV5-1 and TRBJ1-1; 8 bases match TRBD1. The V gene's germline CDR1 is SGHRS and CDR2 YFSETQ. This CDR3 is 14 amino acids long. V lost 4 bases to trimming and J lost 3 bases; unmatched junction nucleotides: 5.

V and J are TRBV5-1 and TRBJ2-3, with 12 bases fitting TRBD2. This CDR3 contains 17 residues. Looked up from germline, CDR1 is SGHRS and CDR2 is YFSETQ. The junction had 8 bases not matched to a gene; V was cut back by 4 bases and J by 2 bases. The CDR3 nucleotides are TGCGCCAGCAGCCACATGACTAGCGGGGGAGTCACAGATACGCAGTATTTT. The encoded protein is CASSHMTSGGVTDTQYF.

This sequence joins TRBV9 and TRBJ1-3; D not certain. V lost 0 bases, J lost 0 bases, and 16 bases lay in between. Germline V CDR1 and CDR2: SGDLS, YYNGEE. The CDR3 covers 18 residues. The CDR3 here is CASSVVGGSLHSGNTIYF. The CDR3 bases are TGTGCCAGCAGCGTAGTAGGAGGGTCCTTACACTCTGGAAACACCATATATTTT.

This clone was counted once. The chain carries TRBV12-3 or TRBV12-4 and TRBJ1-3; no definite D call. Trimming shortened V by 6 bases and J by 8 bases, and 11 bases separated the two germline ends. The CDR3 runs 12 residues. CDR3 region: CASSDRVDTIYF. The CDR3 region has the DNA TGTGCCAGCAGCGACCGGGTGGACACCATATATTTT.

In its sample, this clone was seen a few times. The chain employs TRBV3-1 (or the pseudogene TRBV3-2) and TRBJ1-2; 8 positions match TRBD1. The length of the CDR3 is 13 residues. V dropped 6 bases and J dropped 3; count of bases not matched to a gene: 3. The germline gives CDR1 LGHDT, CDR2 YNNKEL (reference sequence). Written as DNA, the CDR3 is TGTGCCAGCAGAAGACAGGGGTACTATGGCTACACCTTC. Protein product: CASRRQGYYGYTF.

The rearrangement uses TRBV11-2 and TRBJ1-2; D gene uncertain. V lost 5 bases and J 4 bases, leaving 14 bases between the germline ends. The CDR3 totals 14 residues. The germline gives CDR1 SGHAT, CDR2 FQNNGV. CDR3 protein: CASSRLRGSYGYTF. The CDR3 DNA sequence: TGTGCCAGCAGCCGTCTCCGTGGCAGCTATGGCTACACCTTC.

The rearrangement links TRBV5-1 to TRBJ1-1, with 7 bases lining up with TRBD1. The CDR3 loop spans 15 amino acids. Germline V gene data show CDR1 as SGHRS and CDR2 as YFSETQ. The V segment lost 3 bases and the J segment 5 bases; nucleotides outside the gene matches: 10. Here the CDR3 DNA reads TGCGCCAGCAGCTCTAGACAGGGAGAACGGACTGAAGCTTTCTTT. It translates to CASSSRQGERTEAFF.

This chain joins TRBV7-9 and TRBJ1-2; D is uncertain. In germline, CDR1 is SEHNR, CDR2 FQNEAQ (reference sequence). The CDR3 length is 16 residues. V lost 1 base and J lost 2, with 14 bases in between. CDR3 DNA: TGTGCCAGCAGCTTAGTCACAGTTCCCTACAACTATGGCTACACCTTC. Encoded protein: CASSLVTVPYNYGYTF.

This rearrangement joins TRBV29-1 to TRBJ2-7; D might be TRBD1 (6 bases). Germline CDR1 SQVTM, CDR2 ANQGSEA. This CDR3 spans 13 amino acids. V lost 4 bases and J lost 0, with 10 bases in between. CDR3 region: CSVGGPSSYEQYF. The CDR3 DNA follows: TGCAGCGTTGGGGGGCCCAGCTCCTACGAGCAGTACTTC.

V is TRBV5-6 and J is TRBJ2-7; D unclear. Trimming removed 1 base from V and 5 bases from J, with 7 bases in between. The CDR3 runs 12 residues. Germline CDR1 and CDR2: SGHDT and YYEEEE. CDR3: CASSLYFNEQYF. The CDR3 bases are TGTGCCAGCAGCTTGTACTTTAACGAGCAGTACTTC.

The chain uses TRBV9 and TRBJ1-2, with D possibly TRBD1 on 5 matching bases. The CDR3 loop spans 18 amino acids. Germline CDR1 reads SGDLS; CDR2 reads YYNGEE. Trimming removed 4 bases from V and 0 bases from J, with 22 bases in between. The CDR3: CASSPGPGLLATNYGYTF. CDR3 nucleotides: TGTGCCAGCAGCCCGGGCCCGGGACTCCTGGCTACTAACTATGGCTACACCTTC.

The chain links TRBV10-3 to TRBJ2-1, with TRBD1 identical over 9 bases. The CDR3 extends over 15 amino acids. The junction had 8 bases not matched to a gene; V was cut back by 4 bases and J by 7 bases. Germline loops: CDR1 ENHRY, CDR2 SYGVKD. This CDR3 is CAISATGQGLNEQFF. DNA for the CDR3: TGTGCCATCAGTGCAACGGGACAGGGTTTAAATGAGCAGTTCTTC.

This clone was detected once. CDR3 bases: TGCGCCAGCAGCCAAGGTAGGGGACCCCAGGGGCTCGAGCAGTACTTC. This sequence encodes CASSQGRGPQGLEQYF. The chain uses TRBV5-1 and TRBJ2-7; D might be TRBD1 (6 bases). Between the trimmed V and J ends, which lost 4 bases and 6 bases, there was a span of 23 bases. Germline lookup yields CDR1 SGHRS and CDR2 YFSETQ. The CDR3 covers 16 residues.

This clone occurred once. The V and J genes are TRBV7-2 and TRBJ2-7, with TRBD2 as a possible D gene (6 bases). V lost 1 base, J lost 3 bases, and 13 bases lay in between. The CDR3 length is 15 residues. Germline CDR1 and CDR2: SGHTA and FQGNSA. DNA for the CDR3: TGTGCCAGCAGCTTAGGAGCGGCGGGGAGCTACGAGCAGTACTTC. Translating gives CASSLGAAGSYEQYF.

In this sample, this clone turned up a few times. The CDR3, as DNA: TGTGCCAGCTCCACCGGGGGTAGCTATAATTCACCCCTCCACTTT. It codes for CASSTGGSYNSPLHF. This chain connects TRBV18 to TRBJ1-6; maybe TRBD1 (5 bases). Trimming removed 6 bases from V and 3 bases from J, with 12 bases in between. Germline CDR1 and CDR2: KGHSH and LQKENI. The CDR3 covers 15 residues.

This clone appeared a single time. The CDR3 DNA sequence: TGTGCCATCAGTGAGTCAGATGTACATGACTCGAACACTGAAGCTTTCTTT. It specifies CAISESDVHDSNTEAFF. The V and J genes are TRBV10-3 and TRBJ1-1; D is uncertain. V shed 0 bases and J shed 1 base, with 15 bases lying between them. This CDR3 spans 17 amino acids. Germline V gene sequence: CDR1 ENHRY, CDR2 SYGVKD.

The chain couples TRBV5-4 to TRBJ1-2; D is possibly TRBD1 (6 bases). Trimming removed 3 bases from V and 2 bases from J, with 14 bases in between. This CDR3 spans 15 amino acids. Germline CDR1 reads SGHNT; CDR2 reads YYREEE (reference sequence). In DNA, the CDR3 is TGTGCCAGCAGCTCGGCGGGGGGGCTAAACTATGGCTACACCTTC. Its protein product is CASSSAGGLNYGYTF.

The chain is built from TRBV10-1 and TRBJ1-4; maybe TRBD1 (6 bases). Germline values: CDR1 WNHNN, CDR2 SYGVQD (reference sequence). The V gene lost 2 bases and the J gene lost 1 base, with 11 bases spanning the gap. The CDR3 runs to 16 residues. The CDR3 DNA reads TGCGCCAGCAGTGAGAGGGGGGGCAGAACTAATGAAAAACTGTTTTTT. Translating it yields CASSERGGRTNEKLFF.

This clone was seen only a few times. V and J are TRBV30 and TRBJ1-2; D is undetermined. The germline V gene encodes CDR1 GTSNPN and CDR2 SVGIG (reference sequence). V gave up 4 bases and J gave up 8 bases, with 11 bases separating them. The CDR3 is made up of 11 amino acids. CDR3 DNA sequence: TGTGCCTGGAAAGAGGGAGGGGGCTACACCTTC. Translating gives CAWKEGGGYTF.

About this clone itself: The sample holds other DNA sequences that translate to the same CDR3. The chain uses TRBV5-1 and TRBJ2-5, with 10 bases fitting TRBD2. Unmatched junction bases numbered 4, after V lost 0 bases and J lost 2 bases. CDR3 length equals 16 residues. Germline V gene lookup returns CDR1 SGHRS and CDR2 YFSETQ. CDR3 loop: CASSLAASGGQETQYF. Written as DNA, the CDR3 is TGCGCCAGCAGCTTGGCGGCTAGCGGGGGTCAAGAGACCCAGTACTTC.

The chain couples TRBV5-8 to TRBJ1-6; D is unresolved. The CDR3 is 16 residues long. Germline V lookup: CDR1 SGHTS, CDR2 YDEGEE. V was cut by 2 bases and J by 0 bases, with 9 bases left in between. The CDR3 DNA sequence: TGTGCCAGCAGCTTCGGCGGGAGCTCCTATAATTCACCCCTCCACTTT. Amino acid sequence: CASSFGGSSYNSPLHF.

This chain uses TRBV2 with TRBJ2-3; TRBD2 matches 11 bases. V shed 0 bases, J shed 4 bases, and the junction held 9 bases outside the gene matches. CDR3 size: 18 residues. The V gene's germline CDR1 is SNHLY and CDR2 FYNNEI. As DNA, the CDR3 is TGTGCCAGCAGTGAAGCAGAACTGACTAGCGGGGAGTCAGATACGCAGTATTTT. Translated, it gives CASSEAELTSGESDTQYF.

This chain joins TRBV2 and TRBJ1-6; 7 bases line up with TRBD1. The CDR3 covers 14 residues. V was clipped by 7 bases and J by 8 bases; unmatched bases: 8. The germline gives CDR1 SNHLY, CDR2 FYNNEI. The DNA of the CDR3 is TGTGCCAGCATGACAGGGCTAGGGTATTCACCCCTCCACTTT. This codes for CASMTGLGYSPLHF.

The chain combines TRBV19 with TRBJ1-1; TRBD1 might be the D (6 bases). V was trimmed by 6 bases and J by 3 bases, leaving 8 bases between them. Germline values: CDR1 LNHDA, CDR2 SQIVND (reference sequence). The CDR3 spans 12 residues. Written as DNA, the CDR3 is TGTGCCAGTAGCTACAGGGACACTGAAGCTTTCTTT. Protein sequence: CASSYRDTEAFF.